Shown below are 30 T cell receptor beta chains from a single sample sequenced in a study of response to subunit inactivated influenza vaccine. TCRdb ran MiXCR on the RT-PCR reads and lists one entry per CDR3 protein. The sample lists about 500,000 distinct CDR3 sequences, about 17% occurring once. The material was CD4+ T cells sorted from PBMCs, obtained less than 25 months after vaccination. The receptors here all came from a man aged 50-75 years who received an inactivated influenza vaccine.

This chain connects TRBV4-3 to TRBJ1-6; a possible D gene is TRBD1 (6 bases). The CDR3 totals 16 residues. Trimming left V 6 bases short and J 4 bases short, with 16 bases between. Per the germline V gene, CDR1 is LGHNA and CDR2 is YSLEER. The CDR3 region is CASRPGGASYNSPLHF. In DNA form, the CDR3 reads TGCGCCAGCAGGCCTGGGGGGGCCTCTTATAATTCACCCCTCCACTTT.

The chain has TRBV12-3 or TRBV12-4 and TRBJ2-1; TRBD2 matches at 9 bases. V gave up 9 bases and J gave up 4 bases; unmatched junction bases: 10. The CDR3 loop spans 15 amino acids. This chain's CDR3 is CASLIGGGAYNEQFF. CDR3 DNA sequence: TGTGCCAGTCTCATAGGCGGGGGGGCGTACAATGAGCAGTTCTTC.

The V and J genes are TRBV5-1 and TRBJ1-1, with 8 bases aligning to TRBD1. Germline CDR1 is SGHRS and CDR2 is YFSETQ. Losses at the gene ends were 5 bases for V and 8 bases for J; bases not matched to a gene: 11. The CDR3 consists of 14 residues. The CDR3 sequence: CASRLQTGDAEAFF. CDR3 in DNA: TGCGCCAGCAGGCTACAGACAGGGGATGCGGAAGCTTTCTTT.

On this clonotype: Sequence at one end of the junction differs from germline and may be a read error. The V gene is TRBV7-7, the J gene TRBJ2-5; TRBD1 is a possible D gene (6 bases). This CDR3 has 15 amino acids. CDR1 is SSHAT, CDR2 FNYEAQ, per germline (reference sequence). In DNA form, the CDR3 reads TGTGCTAGCAGCTTAGCCACAGGGTCGGAGGAGACCCAGTACTTC. This gives the protein CASSLATGSEETQYF.

This clonotype was seen a few times. This sequence joins TRBV4-3 and TRBJ2-2, with 8 bases that match TRBD1. The germline CDR1 and CDR2 sequences are LGHNA and YSLEER. The ends lost 0 bases at V and 5 bases at J; junction bases unmatched: 8. The CDR3 loop spans 17 amino acids. In nucleotides, the CDR3 is TGCGCCAGCAGCCAAGATACCGGGACAGGTCGAACCGGGGAGCTGTTTTTT. Amino acids: CASSQDTGTGRTGELFF.

At least ten counts were recorded for this clonotype. In DNA form, the CDR3 reads TGTGCCAGCAGCTTAAGCAGGGAAATCAACGAGCAGTACTTC. Translated, it gives CASSLSREINEQYF. This chain connects TRBV7-9 to TRBJ2-7, with D possibly being TRBD1 (5 bases). Trimming removed 2 bases from V and 5 bases from J, with 13 bases in between. This CDR3 is built from 14 residues. CDR1 and CDR2 from the germline V gene are SEHNR and FQNEAQ (reference sequence).

This clonotype was counted a few times. The genes are TRBV10-3 and TRBJ1-6; D might be TRBD1 (6 bases). The CDR3 extends over 15 amino acids. The V gene's germline CDR1 is ENHRY and CDR2 SYGVKD. V was shortened by 0 bases and J by 6 bases, with 9 bases between the two germline ends. The CDR3 sequence: CAISESTGSNSPLHF. The DNA of the CDR3 is TGTGCCATCAGTGAGTCTACAGGGAGTAATTCACCCCTCCACTTT.

This clonotype was detected many times. The chain combines TRBV20-1 with TRBJ2-5; a weak D match, TRBD2 (6 bases). Trimming stripped 1 base from V and 5 bases from J, with 14 bases between. CDR1 is DFQATT, CDR2 SNEGSKA, per germline (reference sequence). There are 14 residues in the CDR3. The CDR3 DNA reads as TGCAGTGCTAGAGCGACGGGGAGGATGGAGACCCAGTACTTC. Protein sequence: CSARATGRMETQYF.

This clonotype was seen more than once but under ten times. The V call is TRBV20-1, the J call TRBJ1-5; D might be TRBD1 (6 bases). The CDR3 consists of 16 residues. Trimming took 0 bases from V and 3 from J, leaving 15 bases between them. Germline CDR1 reads DFQATT; CDR2 reads SNEGSKA (reference sequence). Here the CDR3 reads CSARDPGRGNNQPQHF. The CDR3 nucleotides are TGCAGTGCTAGAGATCCGGGCAGGGGCAACAATCAGCCCCAGCATTTT.

The chain has TRBV10-3 and TRBJ2-5; D perhaps matches TRBD1 (5 bases). Trimming removed 2 bases from V and 5 bases from J, with 9 bases in between. The germline CDR1 and CDR2 sequences are ENHRY and SYGVKD. The CDR3 extends over 13 amino acids. The CDR3 region is CAISERQGETQYF. CDR3 bases: TGTGCCATCAGTGAGCGGCAGGGTGAGACCCAGTACTTC.

This clonotype occurred a few times. CDR3 sequence reads: CSALGTSAYEQYF. The CDR3 DNA is TGCAGTGCGCTCGGGACATCCGCCTACGAGCAGTACTTC. J is TRBJ2-7 and V is TRBV20-1, with D maybe TRBD1 (6 bases). V was shortened by 6 bases and J by 2 bases, with 14 bases between the two germline ends. CDR1 is DFQATT and CDR2 is SNEGSKA in the germline V gene (reference sequence). The CDR3 runs to 13 residues.

The chain joins TRBV7-3 to TRBJ2-1; a weak D match, TRBD1 (6 bases). Germline V gene data show CDR1 as SGHTA and CDR2 as FQGTGA. V dropped 7 bases and J dropped 5 bases, with 12 bases sitting between them. CDR3 length: 13 amino acids. This chain's CDR3 is CASKAGVHNEQFF. In DNA form, the CDR3 reads TGTGCCAGCAAGGCAGGGGTCCACAATGAGCAGTTCTTC.

This rearrangement joins TRBV10-3 to TRBJ2-2, with a tentative D call TRBD1 (6 bases). Germline CDR1 ENHRY, CDR2 SYGVKD. This CDR3 is built from 15 residues. V dropped 3 bases and J dropped 2 bases, with 10 bases sitting between them. The CDR3 reads CAISEGQTNTGELFF. DNA for the CDR3: TGTGCCATCAGTGAAGGACAGACCAACACCGGGGAGCTGTTTTTT.

In its sample, this clonotype was seen many times. The J gene is TRBJ2-6, the V gene TRBV7-2; 7 bases match TRBD1. The CDR3 consists of 16 residues. CDR1 SGHTA and CDR2 FQGNSA come from the germline V gene. V lost 4 bases to trimming and J lost 4 bases; unmatched junction nucleotides: 7. As DNA, the CDR3 is TGTGCCAGCAGCTACCCCGACAGGGCCGGGGCCAACGTCCTGACTTTC. Amino acids: CASSYPDRAGANVLTF. Full variable domain (remainder filled in from reference TRBV7-2 and TRBJ2-6): GAGVSQSPSNKVTEKGKDVELRCDPISGHTALYWYRQSLGQGLEFLIYFQGNSAPDKSGLPSDRFSAERTGGSVSTLTIQRTQQEDSAVYLCASSYPDRAGANVLTFGAGSRLTVL.

This clonotype has ten or more counts. The chain joins TRBV7-2 to TRBJ2-7, with D possibly matching TRBD2 (6 bases). Germline values: CDR1 SGHTA, CDR2 FQGNSA. Trimming removed 1 base from V and 3 bases from J, with 10 bases in between. The CDR3 has 14 residues. The CDR3 sequence: CASSLGWRDYEQYF. The CDR3 nucleotides read TGTGCCAGCAGCTTAGGTTGGCGGGACTACGAGCAGTACTTC.

V gene TRBV14 combines with J gene TRBJ2-1; the match to TRBD2 covers 7 bases. Germline CDR1 is SGHDN and CDR2 is FVKESK. The CDR3 length is 16 residues. J gave up 4 bases and V 3 bases, and 9 bases lay outside the gene matches. The CDR3 region is CASSQGTNAIYNEQFF. In DNA, the CDR3 is TGTGCCAGCAGCCAGGGGACTAACGCCATATACAATGAGCAGTTCTTC.

The V gene is TRBV20-1, the J gene TRBJ2-5; D possibly corresponds to TRBD2 (5 bases). Germline values: CDR1 DFQATT, CDR2 SNEGSKA (reference sequence). V lost 2 bases and J 0 bases, leaving 10 bases between the germline ends. CDR3 length: 14 amino acids. The CDR3 spells CSARLAKYQETQYF. As DNA, the CDR3 is TGCAGTGCTAGACTAGCAAAGTACCAAGAGACCCAGTACTTC.

This clonotype was seen a few times. The chain uses TRBV11-1 and TRBJ2-1; D not certain. CDR1 and CDR2 from the germline V gene are SGHAT and FQDESV (reference sequence). There are 15 residues in the CDR3. Trimming removed 5 bases from V and 9 bases from J, with 20 bases in between. CDR3 protein: CASSTQPQVISEQFF. CDR3 coding DNA: TGTGCCAGCAGCACACAACCCCAGGTCATTAGTGAGCAGTTCTTC.

Ten or more counts support this clonotype. The rearrangement links TRBV7-2 to TRBJ2-1, with D perhaps assigned TRBD1 or TRBD2 (6 bases each). Trimming removed 5 bases at V and 7 bases at J, with 15 bases between. Germline loops: CDR1 SGHTA, CDR2 FQGNSA. The CDR3 has 14 amino acids. DNA for the CDR3: TGTGCCAGCAGCCCAGGGGTTGGGGGGAATGAGCAGTTCTTC. This translates into CASSPGVGGNEQFF.

The J gene is TRBJ2-1, the V gene TRBV11-3; D is possibly TRBD2 (6 bases). CDR3 length: 14 residues. Germline CDR1 is SGHNT and CDR2 is YENEEA. The germline V and J ends were trimmed by 1 base and 9 bases, with 13 bases remaining between them. The CDR3 reads CASSLGRASVEQFF. DNA of the CDR3: TGTGCCAGCAGCTTAGGGAGGGCCTCGGTTGAGCAGTTCTTC.

This chain uses TRBV5-1 with TRBJ2-1, with 9 bases aligning to TRBD1. J was trimmed by 4 bases and V by 2 bases; bases with no gene match: 7. The CDR3 sequence is 16 residues long. Germline V gives CDR1 SGHRS, CDR2 YFSETQ. CDR3 sequence: CASSFTPGQGYNEQFF. The CDR3 nucleotides are TGCGCCAGCAGCTTTACTCCGGGACAGGGATACAATGAGCAGTTCTTC.

At least ten counts were recorded for this clonotype. The chain joins TRBV29-1 to TRBJ2-2; TRBD2 matches 10 bases. V lost 7 bases and J lost 4; bases outside the gene matches: 6. The CDR3 spans 14 residues. CDR1 and CDR2 (germline): SQVTM, ANQGSEA. The chain's CDR3 is CSAQAGGGTGELFF. CDR3 DNA: TGCAGCGCCCAAGCGGGGGGGGGCACCGGGGAGCTGTTTTTT.

This clonotype was seen more than once but under ten times. The chain carries TRBV28 and TRBJ2-3; the D gene is possibly TRBD1 (6 bases). Looked up from germline, CDR1 is MDHEN and CDR2 is SYDVKM. This CDR3 contains 12 residues. Trimming cost V 6 bases and J 7 bases, with 11 bases left between them. The CDR3 loop is CASRKGENTQYF. DNA of the CDR3: TGTGCCAGCAGAAAGGGGGAAAATACGCAGTATTTT.

CDR3 residues: CASSERAVGGGTEAFF. The CDR3 region has the DNA TGCGCCAGCAGCGAAAGGGCTGTTGGGGGAGGGACTGAAGCTTTCTTT. The chain joins TRBV5-1 to TRBJ1-1; D possibly corresponds to TRBD1 (5 bases). CDR1 and CDR2 from the germline V gene are SGHRS and YFSETQ. The V and J ends lost 4 bases and 5 bases respectively, with 21 bases between them. This CDR3 has 16 amino acids.

This clonotype has a count of ten or more. This sequence joins TRBV20-1 and TRBJ2-1, with D perhaps given as TRBD1 or TRBD2 (5 bases each). With 4 bases removed from V and 0 bases from J, the gap between germline ends came to 10 bases. Germline-derived CDR1 and CDR2 are DFQATT and SNEGSKA (reference sequence). CDR3 length: 14 amino acids. The CDR3 nucleotides are TGCAGTGCTACAGGGACGAGCTCCTACAATGAGCAGTTCTTC. This sequence encodes CSATGTSSYNEQFF.

The chain combines TRBV4-2 with TRBJ1-1; unclear D gene. V was trimmed by 1 base and J by 0 bases, leaving 9 bases between them. The CDR3 spans 15 residues. Germline V gene data show CDR1 as LGHNA and CDR2 as YNFKEQ. For the CDR3, the DNA is TGTGCCAGCAGCCAAGTGGCCCAGATGAACACTGAAGCTTTCTTT. It yields the protein CASSQVAQMNTEAFF.

This clonotype was detected only a few times. V is TRBV4-1 and J is TRBJ1-4; 7 nucleotides align to TRBD1. V was clipped by 4 bases and J by 8 bases; unmatched bases: 10. CDR3 size: 15 residues. Germline V CDR1 and CDR2: MGHRA, YSYEKL. CDR3: CASSPRGGAGEKLFF. Written as DNA, the CDR3 is TGCGCCAGCAGCCCTCGAGGGGGCGCCGGCGAAAAACTGTTTTTT.

This clonotype came up many times. The chain couples TRBV6-1 to TRBJ2-1; D is perhaps TRBD2 (6 bases). The CDR3 has 16 amino acids. The V end was cut by 8 bases, the J end by 6 bases, with 23 bases between. Germline V lookup: CDR1 MNHNS, CDR2 SASEGT. The CDR3 DNA sequence: TGTGCCAGCGGTCGTGTCCGTCCGACTAGATTCAATGAGCAGTTCTTC. Translated, it gives CASGRVRPTRFNEQFF.

CDR3 in DNA: TGTGCCACCCACTCGGTAGATACGCAGTATTTT. Amino acid sequence: CATHSVDTQYF. The V call is TRBV10-3, the J call TRBJ2-3; D unclear. The CDR3 length is 11 residues. The germline CDR1 and CDR2 sequences are ENHRY and SYGVKD. The V and J ends lost 10 bases and 5 bases respectively, with 10 bases between them.

The chain employs TRBV3-1 and TRBJ1-2; D gene uncertain. This CDR3 is 15 amino acids long. Per germline, CDR1 LGHDT and CDR2 YNNKEL (reference sequence). The ends were cut back, 1 base at V and 1 base at J, with 10 bases in the middle. The CDR3 here is CASSQGERVNYGYTF. The CDR3, as DNA: TGTGCCAGCAGCCAAGGGGAGCGAGTTAACTATGGCTACACCTTC.